The 6 T cell receptor beta chains in this list originate from one sample, sequenced in a study of cytomegalovirus exposure and HLA in healthy donors. It was with 60 Vbeta and 13 Jbeta primers that the PCR ran. TCRdb's table, derived via immunoSEQ multiplex PCR, lists solely in-frame clones and lacks some. The data hold 150,000 to 200,000 clones, with just over 75% observed a single time. Sample: PBMCs. All receptors come from a woman in her twenties or thirties in good health and CMV-seropositive.

The chain uses TRBV29-1 and TRBJ1-1; possible D gene TRBD1, 6 bases. Germline V CDR1 and CDR2: SQVTM, ANQGSEA. The V and J ends lost 7 bases and 4 bases respectively, with 16 bases between them. The CDR3 contains 13 residues. The CDR3 nucleotides read TGCAGCGGGGGGCAGGGTTCGGGCACTGAAGCTTTCTTT. This sequence encodes CSGGQGSGTEAFF.

This clone turned up a few times. V and J are TRBV29-1 and TRBJ2-7; weak D call: TRBD1 (7 bases). The CDR3 runs 15 residues. CDR1 is SQVTM, CDR2 ANQGSEA, per germline. With 4 bases removed from V and 5 bases from J, the gap between germline ends came to 21 bases. CDR3 DNA sequence: TGCAGCGTTGTTGGGCAGGGGGGTCCAGGGGACGAGCAGTACTTC. Translating gives CSVVGQGGPGDEQYF.

This clone was observed a few times. This rearrangement joins TRBV2 to TRBJ1-2, with D uncertain. The germline gives CDR1 SNHLY, CDR2 FYNNEI. The CDR3 contains 16 residues. V lost 1 base to trimming and J lost 7 bases, with 19 bases between them. Here the CDR3 DNA reads TGTGCCAGCAGTGAAGTCAGTCAGTTAATTTCAGGTGGCTACACCTTC. As protein: CASSEVSQLISGGYTF.

The rearrangement links TRBV29-1 to TRBJ1-1; the D is unclear. Germline assignment: CDR1 SQVTM and CDR2 ANQGSEA. Trimming removed 4 bases from V and 4 bases from J, with 13 bases in between. The CDR3 is 13 residues long. The CDR3 is CSVARGLGTEAFF. As DNA, the CDR3 is TGCAGCGTTGCTCGGGGTTTGGGCACTGAAGCTTTCTTT.

V is TRBV19 and J is TRBJ2-1; TRBD2 agrees at 8 bases. The germline CDR1 and CDR2 sequences are LNHDA and SQIVND (reference sequence). V shed 10 bases and J 16 bases; nucleotides not matched to a gene: 12. This CDR3 comprises 11 residues. The CDR3 region is CATRMERETFF. In DNA, the CDR3 is TGTGCCACCCGGATGGAGCGGGAGACTTTCTTC.

This clone was detected only a few times. The CDR3 reads CASSVVAGGDNEQFF. Here the CDR3 DNA reads TGTGCCAGCAGCGTAGTAGCGGGGGGAGACAATGAGCAGTTCTTC. V is TRBV9 and J is TRBJ2-1, with 10 positions matching TRBD2. Germline loops: CDR1 SGDLS, CDR2 YYNGEE. Trimming removed 0 bases from V and 5 bases from J; junction bases left unmatched: 2. The CDR3 is 15 amino acids.